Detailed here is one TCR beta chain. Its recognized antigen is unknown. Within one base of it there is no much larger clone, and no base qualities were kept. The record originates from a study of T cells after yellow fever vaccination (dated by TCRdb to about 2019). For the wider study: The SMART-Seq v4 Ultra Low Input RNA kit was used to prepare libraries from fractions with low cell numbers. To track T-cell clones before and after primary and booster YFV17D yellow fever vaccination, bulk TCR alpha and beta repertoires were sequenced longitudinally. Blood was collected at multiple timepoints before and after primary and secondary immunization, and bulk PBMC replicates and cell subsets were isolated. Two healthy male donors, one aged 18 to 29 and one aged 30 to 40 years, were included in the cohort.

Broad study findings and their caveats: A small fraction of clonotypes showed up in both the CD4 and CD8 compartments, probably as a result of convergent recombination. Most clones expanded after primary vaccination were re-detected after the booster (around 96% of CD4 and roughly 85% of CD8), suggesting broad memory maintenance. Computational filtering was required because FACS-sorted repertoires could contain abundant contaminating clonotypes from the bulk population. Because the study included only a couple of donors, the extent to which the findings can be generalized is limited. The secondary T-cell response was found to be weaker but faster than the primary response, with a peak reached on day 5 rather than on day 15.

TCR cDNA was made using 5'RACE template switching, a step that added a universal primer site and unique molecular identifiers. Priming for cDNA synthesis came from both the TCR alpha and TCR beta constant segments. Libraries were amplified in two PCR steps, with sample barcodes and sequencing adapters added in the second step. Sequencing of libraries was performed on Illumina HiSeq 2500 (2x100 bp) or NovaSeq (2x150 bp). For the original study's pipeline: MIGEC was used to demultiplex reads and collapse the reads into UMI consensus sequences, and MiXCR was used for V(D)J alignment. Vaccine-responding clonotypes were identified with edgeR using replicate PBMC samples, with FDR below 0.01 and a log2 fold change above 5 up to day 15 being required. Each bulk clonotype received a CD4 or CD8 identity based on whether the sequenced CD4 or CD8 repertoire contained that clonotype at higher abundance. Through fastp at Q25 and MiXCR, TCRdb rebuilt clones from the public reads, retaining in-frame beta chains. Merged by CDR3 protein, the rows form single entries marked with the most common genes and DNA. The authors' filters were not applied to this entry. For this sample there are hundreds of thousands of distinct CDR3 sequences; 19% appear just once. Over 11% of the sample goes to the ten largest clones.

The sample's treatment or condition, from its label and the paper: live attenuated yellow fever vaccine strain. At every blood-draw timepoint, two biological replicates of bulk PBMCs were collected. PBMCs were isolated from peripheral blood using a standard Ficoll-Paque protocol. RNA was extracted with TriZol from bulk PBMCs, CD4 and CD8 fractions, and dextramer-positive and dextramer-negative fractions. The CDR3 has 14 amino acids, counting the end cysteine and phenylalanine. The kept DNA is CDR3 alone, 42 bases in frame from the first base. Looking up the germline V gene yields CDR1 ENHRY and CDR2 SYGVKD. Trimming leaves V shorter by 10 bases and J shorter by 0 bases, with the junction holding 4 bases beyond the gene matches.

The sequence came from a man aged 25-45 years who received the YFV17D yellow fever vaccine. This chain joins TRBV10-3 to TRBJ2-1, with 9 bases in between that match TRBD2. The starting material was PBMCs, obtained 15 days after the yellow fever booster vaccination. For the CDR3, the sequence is CATHSGSSYNEQFF. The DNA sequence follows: TGTGCCACGCATAGCGGGAGCTCCTACAATGAGCAGTTCTTC.